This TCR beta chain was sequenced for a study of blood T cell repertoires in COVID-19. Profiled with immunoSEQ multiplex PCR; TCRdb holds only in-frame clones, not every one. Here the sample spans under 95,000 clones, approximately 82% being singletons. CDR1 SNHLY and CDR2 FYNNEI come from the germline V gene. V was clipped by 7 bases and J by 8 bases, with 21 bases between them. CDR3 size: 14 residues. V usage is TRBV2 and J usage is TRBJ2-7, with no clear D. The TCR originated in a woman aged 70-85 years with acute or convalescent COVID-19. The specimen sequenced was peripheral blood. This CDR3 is CASKVGTDVVKQYF. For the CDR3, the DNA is TGTGCCAGCAAAGTGGGCACTGACGTTGTGAAGCAGTACTTC.